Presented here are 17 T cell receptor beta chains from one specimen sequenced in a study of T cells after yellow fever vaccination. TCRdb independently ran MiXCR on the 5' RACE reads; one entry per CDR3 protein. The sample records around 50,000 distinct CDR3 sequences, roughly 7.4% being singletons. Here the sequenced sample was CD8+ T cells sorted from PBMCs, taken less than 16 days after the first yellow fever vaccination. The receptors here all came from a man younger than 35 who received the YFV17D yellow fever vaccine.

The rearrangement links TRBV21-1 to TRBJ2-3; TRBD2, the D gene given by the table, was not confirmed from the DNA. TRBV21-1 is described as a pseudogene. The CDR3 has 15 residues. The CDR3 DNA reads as TGTGCCAGCAGCAAAGAGGCGGGGGGGACAGATACGCAGTATTTT. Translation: CASSKEAGGTDTQYF.

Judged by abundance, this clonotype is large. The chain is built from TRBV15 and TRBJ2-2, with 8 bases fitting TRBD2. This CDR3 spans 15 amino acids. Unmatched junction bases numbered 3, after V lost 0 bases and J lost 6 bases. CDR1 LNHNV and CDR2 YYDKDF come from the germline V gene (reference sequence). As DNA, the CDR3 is TGTGCCACCAGCAGAGATACGGGGGGGCCCGGGGAGCTGTTTTTT. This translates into CATSRDTGGPGELFF.

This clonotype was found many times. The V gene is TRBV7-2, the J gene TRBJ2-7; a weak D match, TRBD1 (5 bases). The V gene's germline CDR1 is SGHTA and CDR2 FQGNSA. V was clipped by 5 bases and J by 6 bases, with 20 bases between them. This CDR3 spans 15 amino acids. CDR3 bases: TGTGCCAGCAGCCCAGACAGAGTCCAACGTCTCGAGCAGTACTTC. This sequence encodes CASSPDRVQRLEQYF.

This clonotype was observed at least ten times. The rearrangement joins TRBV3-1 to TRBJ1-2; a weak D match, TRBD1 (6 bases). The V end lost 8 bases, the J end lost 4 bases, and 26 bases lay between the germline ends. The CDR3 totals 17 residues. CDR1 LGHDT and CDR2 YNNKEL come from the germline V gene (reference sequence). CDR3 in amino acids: CASDHIWTEPLLYGYTF. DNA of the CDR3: TGTGCCAGCGATCATATCTGGACAGAACCCCTCCTCTATGGCTACACCTTC. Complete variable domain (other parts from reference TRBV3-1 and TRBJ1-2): DTAVSQTPKYLVTQMGNDKSIKCEQNLGHDTMYWYKQDSKKFLKIMFSYNNKELIINETVPNRFSPKSPDKAHLNLHINSLELGDSAVYFCASDHIWTEPLLYGYTFGSGTRLTVV.

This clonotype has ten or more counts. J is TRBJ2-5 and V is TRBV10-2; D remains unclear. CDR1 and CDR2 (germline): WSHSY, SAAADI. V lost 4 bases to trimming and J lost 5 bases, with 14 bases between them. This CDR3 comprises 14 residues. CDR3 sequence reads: CASSATFVVETQYF. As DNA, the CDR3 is TGCGCCAGCAGTGCCACCTTTGTGGTGGAGACCCAGTACTTC.

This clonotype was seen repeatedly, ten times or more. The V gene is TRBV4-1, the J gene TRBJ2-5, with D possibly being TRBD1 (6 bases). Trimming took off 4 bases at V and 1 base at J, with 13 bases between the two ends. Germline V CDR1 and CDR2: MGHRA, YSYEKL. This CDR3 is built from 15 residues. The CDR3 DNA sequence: TGCGCCAGCAGCCCCCGAACAGGGCTCCAAGAGACCCAGTACTTC. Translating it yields CASSPRTGLQETQYF.

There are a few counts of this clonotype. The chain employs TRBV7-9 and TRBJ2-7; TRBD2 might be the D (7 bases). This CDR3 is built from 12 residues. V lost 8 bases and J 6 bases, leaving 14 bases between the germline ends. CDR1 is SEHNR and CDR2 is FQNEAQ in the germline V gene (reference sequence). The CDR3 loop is CASGIRGAEQYF. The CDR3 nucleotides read TGTGCCAGCGGTATTCGGGGGGCCGAGCAGTACTTC. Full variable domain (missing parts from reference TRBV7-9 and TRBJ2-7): DTGVSQNPRHKITKRGQNVTFRCDPISEHNRLYWYRQTLGQGPEFLTYFQNEAQLEKSRLLSDRFSAERPKGSFSTLEIQRTEQGDSAMYLCASGIRGAEQYFGPGTRLTVT.

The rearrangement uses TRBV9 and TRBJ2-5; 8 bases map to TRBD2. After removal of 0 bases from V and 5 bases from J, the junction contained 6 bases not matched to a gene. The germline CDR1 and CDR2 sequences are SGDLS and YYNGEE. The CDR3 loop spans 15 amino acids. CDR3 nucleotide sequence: TGTGCCAGCAGCGTAGGATCCGGACTAGCTGAGACCCAGTACTTC. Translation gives CASSVGSGLAETQYF.

This chain's CDR3 is CASTEQGAVRDEQFF. CDR3 nucleotide sequence: TGTGCCAGCACCGAACAGGGGGCCGTCCGAGATGAGCAGTTCTTC. The chain joins TRBV6-2 or TRBV6-3 to TRBJ2-1, with 9 bases that match TRBD1. The V segment lost 7 bases and the J segment 8 bases; nucleotides outside the gene matches: 12. The CDR3 extends over 15 amino acids. CDR1 and CDR2 from the germline V gene are MNHEY and SVGEGT.

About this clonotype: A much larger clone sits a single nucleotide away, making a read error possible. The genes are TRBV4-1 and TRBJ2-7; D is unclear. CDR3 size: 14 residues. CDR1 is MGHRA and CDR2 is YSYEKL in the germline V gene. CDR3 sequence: CASNQELSSYEQYF. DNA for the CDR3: TGCGCCAGCAACCAAGAACTTAGCTCCTACGAGCAGTACTTC.

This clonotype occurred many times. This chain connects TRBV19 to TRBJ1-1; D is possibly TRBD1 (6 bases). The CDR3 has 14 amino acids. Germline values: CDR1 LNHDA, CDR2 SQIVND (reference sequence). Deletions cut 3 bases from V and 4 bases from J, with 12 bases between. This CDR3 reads CASSIGLRGTEAFF. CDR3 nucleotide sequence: TGTGCCAGTAGTATCGGCCTCAGGGGCACTGAAGCTTTCTTT.

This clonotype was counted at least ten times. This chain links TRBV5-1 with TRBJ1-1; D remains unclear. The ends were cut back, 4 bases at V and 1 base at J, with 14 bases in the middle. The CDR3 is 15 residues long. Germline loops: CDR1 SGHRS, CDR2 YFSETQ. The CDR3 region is CASSIYGSRNTEAFF. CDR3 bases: TGCGCCAGCAGCATATACGGAAGCCGGAACACTGAAGCTTTCTTT.

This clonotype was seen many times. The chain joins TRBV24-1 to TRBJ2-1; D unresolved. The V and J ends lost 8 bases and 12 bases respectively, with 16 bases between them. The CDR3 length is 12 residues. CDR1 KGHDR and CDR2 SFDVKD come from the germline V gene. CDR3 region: CATMGREVRQFF. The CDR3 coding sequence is TGTGCCACCATGGGCAGAGAAGTTCGGCAGTTCTTC.

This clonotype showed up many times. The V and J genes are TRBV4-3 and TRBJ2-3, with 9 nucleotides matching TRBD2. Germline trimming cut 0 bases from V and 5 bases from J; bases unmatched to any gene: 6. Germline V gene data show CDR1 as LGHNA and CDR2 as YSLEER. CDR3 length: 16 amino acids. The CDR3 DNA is TGCGCCAGCAGCCAAGATTTAGCGGGGGATCTAGATACGCAGTATTTT. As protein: CASSQDLAGDLDTQYF.

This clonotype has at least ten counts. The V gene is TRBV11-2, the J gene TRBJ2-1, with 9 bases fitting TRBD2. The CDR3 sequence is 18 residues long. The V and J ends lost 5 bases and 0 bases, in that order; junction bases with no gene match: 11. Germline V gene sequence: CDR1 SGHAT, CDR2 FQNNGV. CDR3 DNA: TGTGCCAGCAGCCTACCATTTAGCGGGGGCCCCTCCTACAATGAGCAGTTCTTC. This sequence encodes CASSLPFSGGPSYNEQFF.

CDR3 amino acids: CASRETTDYGYTF. CDR3 bases: TGTGCCAGCAGGGAAACGACGGACTATGGCTACACCTTC. V usage is TRBV5-6 and J usage is TRBJ1-2; D is unresolved. The CDR3 contains 13 residues. Trimming pared 5 bases from V and 3 bases from J, leaving 11 bases between. Germline V CDR1 and CDR2: SGHDT, YYEEEE. The full variable domain, its missing parts supplied by reference TRBV5-6 and TRBJ1-2, is DAGVTQSPTHLIKTRGQQVTLRCSPKSGHDTVSWYQQALGQGPQFIFQYYEEEERQRGNFPDRFSGHQFPNYSSELNVNALLLGDSALYLCASRETTDYGYTFGSGTRLTVV.

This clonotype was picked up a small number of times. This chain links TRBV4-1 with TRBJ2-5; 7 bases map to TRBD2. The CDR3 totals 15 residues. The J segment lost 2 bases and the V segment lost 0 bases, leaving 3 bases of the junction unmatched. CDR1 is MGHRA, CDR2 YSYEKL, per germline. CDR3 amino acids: CASSQELAEQETQYF. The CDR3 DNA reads TGCGCCAGCAGCCAAGAGCTAGCGGAGCAAGAGACCCAGTACTTC.